The rows below give T cell receptor beta chains drawn from one sample of a study of cytomegalovirus exposure and HLA in healthy donors. Profiled with immunoSEQ multiplex PCR; TCRdb holds only in-frame clones, not every one. The sample lists around 140,000 clones, around nine tenths occurring once. What was sequenced was PBMCs. These receptors all stem from a man aged 18 to 35 in good health and CMV-seropositive. Each CDR3 is given with its conserved first and last residue. The D gene is left open where the match is weak. Expanded clones get a size class; other rows say once, few or many, or leave the size out.

>.|TRBV14|TRBJ1-3|.|17
TGTGCCAGCAGCCAAGAACAGGTCCAGCACTCTGGAAACACCATATATTTT
CASSQEQVQHSGNTIYF
>few|TRBV28|TRBJ2-7|TRBD2|14
TGTGCCAGCAGTCCTGGGGGGGGTACGTACGAGCAGTACTTC
CASSPGGGTYEQYF
>.|TRBV5-8|TRBJ2-3|.|15
TGTGCCAGCAGCGGGCCCCGGGGGAGCACAGATACGCAGTATTTT
CASSGPRGSTDTQYF
>.|TRBV2|TRBJ1-1|.|12
TGTGCCAGCTCTGGATGGGCAGGGAGGGCTTTCTTT
CASSGWAGRAFF
>few|TRBV19|TRBJ1-2|TRBD1|14
TGTGCCAGTAGTCCCCTTGGGACAGGTCTTGGCTACACCTTC
CASSPLGTGLGYTF
>.|TRBV5-1|TRBJ2-7|TRBD2|14
TGCGCCAGCACCCCGTCTAGCGGGGCTGGCGAGCAGTACTTC
CASTPSSGAGEQYF
>once|TRBV7-2|TRBJ2-1|TRBD2|18
TGTGCCAGCAGCTTCTTTGGACTAGCGGGAGGGGTCCACAATGAGCAGTTCTTC
CASSFFGLAGGVHNEQFF
>.|TRBV7-8|TRBJ1-4|TRBD1|17
TGTGCCAGCAGCTTAAGGGGCAGGGGGCTCCCTAATGAAAAACTGTTTTTT
CASSLRGRGLPNEKLFF
>.|TRBV19|TRBJ1-1|.|14
TGTGCCAGTATTTTCAGACAGGACGGCACTGAAGCTTTCTTT
CASIFRQDGTEAFF
>.|TRBV4-2|TRBJ2-5|.|15
TGTGCCAGCAGCCAGTCACTAGCAAGGTCGGAGACCCAGTACTTC
CASSQSLARSETQYF
>.|TRBV7-2|TRBJ1-5|.|13
TGTGCCAGCAGTCCCAGAGCGGATCAGCCCCAGCATTTT
CASSPRADQPQHF
>.|TRBV11-2|TRBJ2-1|.|15
TGTGCCAGCAGCTCCGTAAGGGGCCCCTACAATGAGCAGTTCTTC
CASSSVRGPYNEQFF
>once|TRBV15|TRBJ2-7|TRBD1|13
TGTGCCACCAGCAGGACAGGGGGCTACGAGCAGTACTTC
CATSRTGGYEQYF
>.|TRBV5-5|TRBJ1-6|.|15
TGTGCCAGCAGCGATAGGGGTATAGATAATTCACCCCTCCACTTT
CASSDRGIDNSPLHF
>once|TRBV7-2|TRBJ2-5|TRBD2|17
TGTGCCAGCAGCGGAAAGGATAGACTAGCGGGTGGTGAGACCCAGTACTTC
CASSGKDRLAGGETQYF
>few|TRBV5-1|TRBJ2-7|TRBD1|14
TGCGCCAGCAGCCATGGGACAGCAACCTACGAGCAGTACTTC
CASSHGTATYEQYF
>.|TRBV27|TRBJ1-1|.|13
TGTGCCAGCAGTTACAGGGTATTTACTGAAGCTTTCTTT
CASSYRVFTEAFF
>.|TRBV5-1|TRBJ1-1|TRBD1|13
TGCGCCAGCAGCCCGGACAGGGCCACTGAAGCTTTCTTT
CASSPDRATEAFF
>once|TRBV7-6|TRBJ2-2|TRBD2|16
TGTGCCAGCAGCCCGCGAGCTAGCGGGAACACCGGGGAGCTGTTTTTT
CASSPRASGNTGELFF
>few|TRBV6-5|TRBJ1-2|.|11
TGTGCCAGCAGCTCCGGACAGAAATACACCTTC
CASSSGQKYTF
>.|TRBV2|TRBJ2-1|.|11
TGTGCCGCTCGAGGACTACGAGGCGAGTTCTTC
CAARGLRGEFF
>.|TRBV7-9|TRBJ2-1|.|17
TGTGCCAGCAGCTTACTACAGGCCGTTGACTTATACAATGAGCAGTTCTTC
CASSLLQAVDLYNEQFF
>.|TRBV18|TRBJ2-3|TRBD2|15
TGTGCCAGTTCACCCATAAGCGGGGGTACAGATACGCAGTATTTT
CASSPISGGTDTQYF
>.|TRBV19|TRBJ2-1|TRBD1|16
TGTGCCAGTACCAGACAGGGAGTAAAGGGCTACAATGAGCAGTTCTTC
CASTRQGVKGYNEQFF
>.|TRBV2|TRBJ1-2|.|14
TGTGCCAGAACACGAGGCAGACAGAACTATGGCTACACCTTC
CARTRGRQNYGYTF
>.|TRBV29-1|TRBJ2-3|.|17
TGCAGCGTTGAACAACCCTTCGCGGGCCTTAGCACAGATACGCAGTATTTT
CSVEQPFAGLSTDTQYF
>.|TRBV7-9|TRBJ1-5|.|14
TGTGCCAGCAGCTTCGACTGGAGCAATCAGCCCCAGCATTTT
CASSFDWSNQPQHF
>.|TRBV2|TRBJ2-4|TRBD1|14
TGTGCCAGCAGTGGACAGGGGTTCCAAAACATTCAGTACTTC
CASSGQGFQNIQYF
>.|TRBV28|TRBJ1-3|.|16
TGTGCCAGCAGTTCGCAGGGTGATTTGCATGGAAACACCATATATTTT
CASSSQGDLHGNTIYF
>.|TRBV7-9|TRBJ2-5|TRBD2|15
TGTGCCAGCAGGAGAAGCCCTAGCGGCCAAGAGACCCAGTACTTC
CASRRSPSGQETQYF
>.|TRBV5-6|TRBJ1-1|.|15
TGTGCCAGCAGTGAAAACACAGGGTGGAACACTGAAGCTTTCTTT
CASSENTGWNTEAFF
>.|TRBV2|TRBJ2-1|TRBD2|15
TGTGCCAGCAGTGACAGTGGACTAGCAAATAATGAGCAGTTCTTC
CASSDSGLANNEQFF
>.|TRBV11-2|TRBJ2-7|TRBD2|14
TGTGCCAGCAGCTTAGGGACTAGCGGCTACGAGCAGTACTTC
CASSLGTSGYEQYF
>.|TRBV6-5|TRBJ2-7|.|12
TGTGCCAGCAGTTATGACAGCTACGAGCAGTACTTC
CASSYDSYEQYF
>.|TRBV29-1|TRBJ2-3|TRBD2|16
TGCAGCGTGGGGGGGACTCCAGCCCTTCGCACAGATACGCAGTATTTT
CSVGGTPALRTDTQYF
>once|TRBV2|TRBJ2-5|TRBD2|14
TGTGCCAGCAAGACGCGGGGGGTATCAGAGACCCAGTACTTC
CASKTRGVSETQYF
>.|TRBV11-2|TRBJ1-2|.|13
TGTGCCAGCAGCAGTAGCCCTAACTATGGCTACACCTTC
CASSSSPNYGYTF
>.|TRBV10-1|TRBJ1-4|.|12
TGCGCCAGCAGTCAAGGAGAGGGAAAACTGTTTTTT
CASSQGEGKLFF
>.|TRBV30|TRBJ1-5|.|15
TGTGCCTGGAGTGGACCCGGCGGGACCAATCAGCCCCAGCATTTT
CAWSGPGGTNQPQHF
>few|TRBV11-3|TRBJ1-6|TRBD1|16
TGTGCCAGCAGCTCCCGGGACAGGGGGCTGAATTCACCCCTCCACTTT
CASSSRDRGLNSPLHF
>.|TRBV13|TRBJ2-7|TRBD1|14
TGTGCCAGCAGGTCAACAGGGGGCCTTGGGGAGCAGTACTTC
CASRSTGGLGEQYF
>once|TRBV25-1|TRBJ2-2|.|14
TGTGCCAGCAACTTGAATCAGGGGACCGGGGAGCTGTTTTTT
CASNLNQGTGELFF
>many|TRBV9|TRBJ2-7|TRBD1|14
TGTGCCAGCAGCCCCCGGACAGGGGTGTACGAGCAGTACTTC
CASSPRTGVYEQYF
>.|TRBV18|TRBJ1-1|TRBD1|15
TGTGCCAGCTCACCAATCCAGGGGGCGGACACTGAAGCTTTCTTT
CASSPIQGADTEAFF
>.|TRBV7-9|TRBJ2-7|.|12
TGTGCCAGCAGCCAGAAGTCGTACGAGCAGTACTTC
CASSQKSYEQYF
>.|TRBV27|TRBJ2-1|TRBD2|15
TGTGCCAGCAGACCGACTAGCGGGAGGTACAATGAGCAGTTCTTC
CASRPTSGRYNEQFF
>.|TRBV28|TRBJ2-7|.|14
TGTGCCAGCAGTTTAGGAGGCCGCTCCTACGAGCAGTACTTC
CASSLGGRSYEQYF
>.|TRBV2|TRBJ1-5|.|14
TGTGCCAGCAGCGAGACTCCTCGCGATCAGCCCCAGCATTTT
CASSETPRDQPQHF